A selection of T cell receptor beta chains follows, all from one sample in a study of radiotherapy plus CTLA-4 blockade in lung cancer. Clones were read by immunoSEQ multiplex PCR, and TCRdb kept only the in-frame ones, dropping some. The table records roughly 100,000 clones, 85% of them present only once. The sequencing here drew on peripheral blood, taken from a patient treated with radiotherapy plus ipilimumab. Receptors were obtained from a human donor with non-small cell lung cancer that progressed on radiotherapy plus ipilimumab. Some clones in this sample may be carry-over from other donors' samples. CDR3s include the opening cysteine and the closing phenylalanine or tryptophan. The order of the fields is D gene, J gene, clone size, V gene, CDR3 protein, CDR3 DNA. The D gene is left open where the match is weak. The size of a clone is reported for some rows only, either as once, few or many, or as a class for expanded clones.

d_call: .; j_call: TRBJ1-6; clone_size: .; v_call: TRBV7-6; cdr3_aa: CASSLPDGPLHF; cdr3_nt: TGTGCCAGCAGCCTCCCCGACGGGCCCCTCCACTTT
d_call: TRBD1; j_call: TRBJ2-5; clone_size: .; v_call: TRBV19; cdr3_aa: CASSKRTGYEETQYF; cdr3_nt: TGTGCCAGTAGTAAAAGGACAGGGTATGAAGAGACCCAGTACTTC
d_call: .; j_call: TRBJ2-1; clone_size: .; v_call: TRBV5-6; cdr3_aa: CASSSLTPPQDSYNEQFF; cdr3_nt: TGTGCCAGCAGTTCGCTCACCCCCCCCCAAGACTCCTACAATGAGCAGTTCTTC
d_call: TRBD2; j_call: TRBJ2-7; clone_size: .; v_call: TRBV10-3; cdr3_aa: CAISGTSGGGITYEQYF; cdr3_nt: TGTGCCATCAGTGGGACTAGCGGGGGGGGCATCACCTACGAGCAGTACTTC
d_call: .; j_call: TRBJ2-5; clone_size: once; v_call: TRBV7-2; cdr3_aa: CASSLGAKETQYF; cdr3_nt: TGTGCCAGCAGCTTAGGTGCCAAAGAGACCCAGTACTTC
d_call: .; j_call: TRBJ2-3; clone_size: .; v_call: TRBV27; cdr3_aa: CASTQQARGDTQYF; cdr3_nt: TGTGCCAGCACCCAACAGGCACGGGGCGATACGCAGTATTTT
d_call: .; j_call: TRBJ2-6; clone_size: .; v_call: TRBV21-1; cdr3_aa: CASSEVIATTSRANVLTF; cdr3_nt: TGTGCCAGCAGCGAAGTAATAGCTACAACAAGTCGGGCCAACGTCCTGACTTTC
d_call: .; j_call: TRBJ2-5; clone_size: .; v_call: TRBV30; cdr3_aa: CAGTRGLGEETQYF; cdr3_nt: TGTGCCGGTACCCGGGGCCTAGGGGAAGAGACCCAGTACTTC
d_call: .; j_call: TRBJ2-7; clone_size: few; v_call: TRBV6-1; cdr3_aa: CASSEALGEAYEQYF; cdr3_nt: TGTGCCAGCAGTGAAGCGCTCGGGGAAGCCTACGAGCAGTACTTC
d_call: .; j_call: TRBJ2-1; clone_size: .; v_call: TRBV6-1; cdr3_aa: CASKDSGTIYNEQFF; cdr3_nt: TGTGCCAGCAAGGATTCCGGGACGATTTACAATGAGCAGTTCTTC
d_call: .; j_call: TRBJ1-3; clone_size: .; v_call: TRBV29-1; cdr3_aa: CSVAGSGTIYF; cdr3_nt: TGCAGCGTTGCAGGATCAGGAACCATATATTTT
d_call: TRBD1; j_call: TRBJ1-1; clone_size: few; v_call: TRBV5-4; cdr3_aa: CASSYRQGNTEAFF; cdr3_nt: TGTGCCAGCAGCTACCGACAGGGGAACACTGAAGCTTTCTTT
d_call: TRBD1; j_call: TRBJ2-7; clone_size: few; v_call: TRBV7-2; cdr3_aa: CASSFRQGAYEQYF; cdr3_nt: TGTGCCAGCAGCTTTAGGCAGGGGGCTTACGAGCAGTACTTC
d_call: TRBD1; j_call: TRBJ1-4; clone_size: .; v_call: TRBV4-3; cdr3_aa: CASSQAGTDNEKLFF; cdr3_nt: TGCGCCAGCAGCCAAGCTGGGACAGATAATGAAAAACTGTTTTTT
d_call: .; j_call: TRBJ1-2; clone_size: .; v_call: TRBV27; cdr3_aa: CASSFLFGGAVRGYTF; cdr3_nt: TGTGCCAGCAGTTTTTTGTTTGGGGGGGCGGTTAGGGGCTACACCTTC
d_call: .; j_call: TRBJ1-1; clone_size: .; v_call: TRBV5-1; cdr3_aa: CASSLEVGRNTEAFF; cdr3_nt: TGCGCCAGCAGCTTGGAGGTAGGGAGGAACACTGAAGCTTTCTTT
d_call: .; j_call: TRBJ2-1; clone_size: .; v_call: TRBV2; cdr3_aa: CASSQQGWDNEQFF; cdr3_nt: TGTGCCAGCAGTCAACAGGGTTGGGACAATGAGCAGTTCTTC
d_call: TRBD1; j_call: TRBJ1-1; clone_size: .; v_call: TRBV19; cdr3_aa: CASSRGDRGLNTEAFF; cdr3_nt: TGTGCCAGTAGTCGGGGTGATAGGGGGCTGAACACTGAAGCTTTCTTT
d_call: .; j_call: TRBJ1-2; clone_size: .; v_call: TRBV15; cdr3_aa: CATSRRKDGSPYGYTF; cdr3_nt: TGTGCCACCAGCAGAAGAAAGGACGGATCGCCCTATGGCTACACCTTC
d_call: .; j_call: TRBJ1-5; clone_size: .; v_call: TRBV5-1; cdr3_aa: CASSLEDSFQGQPQHF; cdr3_nt: TGCGCCAGCAGCTTGGAGGACAGTTTTCAAGGTCAGCCCCAGCATTTT
d_call: .; j_call: TRBJ1-5; clone_size: .; v_call: TRBV7-2; cdr3_aa: CASSLTGRGNQPQHF; cdr3_nt: TGTGCCAGCAGCTTAACGGGCAGGGGAAATCAGCCCCAGCATTTT
d_call: .; j_call: TRBJ1-5; clone_size: once; v_call: TRBV27; cdr3_aa: CASGVQGSNQPQHF; cdr3_nt: TGTGCCAGCGGGGTACAGGGCAGCAATCAGCCCCAGCATTTT
d_call: TRBD2; j_call: TRBJ2-5; clone_size: .; v_call: TRBV7-3; cdr3_aa: CASSPRRGLAGAEETQYF; cdr3_nt: TGTGCCAGCAGCCCACGCCGCGGACTAGCGGGCGCAGAAGAGACCCAGTACTTC
d_call: TRBD2; j_call: TRBJ2-2; clone_size: .; v_call: TRBV6-4; cdr3_aa: CASSQTSGGSGELFF; cdr3_nt: TGTGCCAGCAGCCAGACTAGCGGGGGCTCCGGGGAGCTGTTTTTT
d_call: .; j_call: TRBJ2-6; clone_size: .; v_call: TRBV10-3; cdr3_aa: CAISESGANVLTF; cdr3_nt: TGTGCCATCAGTGAGTCGGGGGCCAACGTCCTGACTTTC
d_call: .; j_call: TRBJ2-3; clone_size: .; v_call: TRBV6-6; cdr3_aa: CASSRQFQASTDTQYF; cdr3_nt: TGTGCCAGCAGTCGACAGTTCCAGGCTAGCACAGATACGCAGTATTTT
d_call: .; j_call: TRBJ1-5; clone_size: once; v_call: TRBV7-2; cdr3_aa: CASSLDRNQPQHF; cdr3_nt: TGTGCCAGCAGCTTAGACAGAAATCAGCCCCAGCATTTT
d_call: .; j_call: TRBJ1-1; clone_size: .; v_call: TRBV5-1; cdr3_aa: CASSLVGGQREAFF; cdr3_nt: TGCGCCAGCAGCTTGGTGGGGGGTCAGAGAGAAGCTTTCTTT
d_call: .; j_call: TRBJ1-1; clone_size: .; v_call: TRBV19; cdr3_aa: CASSIMAGPNTEAFF; cdr3_nt: TGTGCCAGTAGTATTATGGCAGGCCCGAACACTGAAGCTTTCTTT
d_call: TRBD2; j_call: TRBJ2-3; clone_size: .; v_call: TRBV6-1; cdr3_aa: CASSEFSGGADTQYF; cdr3_nt: TGTGCCAGCAGTGAATTTAGCGGGGGGGCAGATACGCAGTATTTT
d_call: TRBD1; j_call: TRBJ1-5; clone_size: .; v_call: TRBV7-9; cdr3_aa: CASSPSGTENNQPQHF; cdr3_nt: TGTGCCAGCAGCCCGTCCGGGACAGAAAATAATCAGCCCCAGCATTTT
d_call: TRBD2; j_call: TRBJ2-1; clone_size: few; v_call: TRBV5-1; cdr3_aa: CASSLTGGFSYNEQFF; cdr3_nt: TGCGCCAGCAGCTTGACGGGGGGGTTCTCCTACAATGAGCAGTTCTTC
d_call: .; j_call: TRBJ1-5; clone_size: .; v_call: TRBV10-3; cdr3_aa: CAISDVVAAGYSNQPQHF; cdr3_nt: TGTGCCATCAGTGACGTGGTGGCGGCGGGCTATAGCAATCAGCCCCAGCATTTT